The rows below give T cell receptor beta chains drawn from one sample of a study of cytomegalovirus exposure and HLA in healthy donors. Clones were read by immunoSEQ multiplex PCR, and TCRdb kept only the in-frame ones, dropping some. The data show 260,000 or so clones, over 75% seen once. The specimen was PBMCs. The origin of the receptors is a woman aged 18-29 years in good health and CMV-seronegative. Both conserved end residues are part of each CDR3. D genes are given only for firm matches. Rows give clone size only sometimes, using once, few, many, or a class for an expanded clone.

TRBD1 | TRBJ2-1 | TRBV4-3 | - | TGCGCCAGCAGCCAAGGTGGACAGGCGGTTGGTTCCTACAATGAGCAGTTCTTC | CASSQGGQAVGSYNEQFF
TRBD1 | TRBJ2-7 | TRBV4-1 | - | TGCGCCAGCAGCAAAGGTCCGGGACAGGGCGTTCTTGGGTCCTACGAGCAGTACTTC | CASSKGPGQGVLGSYEQYF
- | TRBJ1-2 | TRBV5-3 | - | TGTGCCAGAACTCCCTTAGGGTCGGGGGACCGTAACTATGGCTACACCTTC | CARTPLGSGDRNYGYTF
TRBD1 | TRBJ2-5 | TRBV10-3 | - | TGTGCCATCAGTGTAACAGGGGACCAAGAGACCCAGTACTTC | CAISVTGDQETQYF
- | TRBJ1-2 | TRBV19 | once | TGTGCCAGTAGTATAAGAGGTCGTGGCTACACCTTC | CASSIRGRGYTF
TRBD1 | TRBJ2-2 | TRBV5-1 | - | TGCGCCAGCAGCCATCGGGACAGCGGTACCGGGGAGCTGTTTTTT | CASSHRDSGTGELFF
- | TRBJ1-1 | TRBV6-5 | - | TGTGCCAGCAGTTACGGTCTCGGACCGGGAAACACTGAAGCTTTCTTT | CASSYGLGPGNTEAFF
TRBD2 | TRBJ2-1 | TRBV9 | - | TGTGCCAGCAGCGTAGCGGGACTAGGGTACAATGAGCAGTTCTTC | CASSVAGLGYNEQFF
TRBD2 | TRBJ2-7 | TRBV11-2 | - | TGTGCCAGCAGGGGGCGGGAGGCCTACGAGCAGTACTTC | CASRGREAYEQYF
- | TRBJ2-7 | TRBV28 | - | TGTGCCAGCAGGCCCCCGGACAGAACCTACGAGCAGTACTTC | CASRPPDRTYEQYF
TRBD1 | TRBJ1-5 | TRBV18 | once | TGTGCCAGCTCACAAGGGACAGGCTATAATCAGCCCCAGCATTTT | CASSQGTGYNQPQHF
- | TRBJ1-2 | TRBV5-4 | - | TGTGCCAGCAGCTTTTGGACAACAAACTATGGCTACACCTTC | CASSFWTTNYGYTF
TRBD1 | TRBJ1-2 | TRBV5-6 | - | TGTGCCAGCAGCCCAAAGGGGGCGCGCAACTATGGCTACACCTTC | CASSPKGARNYGYTF
TRBD2 | TRBJ2-5 | TRBV19 | - | TGTGCCAGTAGTTTAGCGGGAGGGCCGGGGACCCAGTACTTC | CASSLAGGPGTQYF
TRBD2 | TRBJ2-7 | TRBV7-9 | - | TGTGCCAGCAGCTTAGCCGGCGGGAGGAGATACGAGCAGTACTTC | CASSLAGGRRYEQYF
TRBD1 | TRBJ1-5 | TRBV19 | - | TGTGCCAGTAGTCAACAGGGGGTTGCCGGGCCCCAGCATTTT | CASSQQGVAGPQHF
TRBD2 | TRBJ2-1 | TRBV29-1 | once | TGCAGCGTTGAGGGACTAGCGACAAATGAGCAGTTCTTC | CSVEGLATNEQFF
- | TRBJ2-1 | TRBV19 | - | TGTGCCAGTAGTGCCCGGGATCTTCCGAATGAGCAGTTCTTC | CASSARDLPNEQFF
- | TRBJ1-2 | TRBV6-1 | - | TGTGCCAGCAGTGAATTGGGGTGGGAGGGCTACACCTTC | CASSELGWEGYTF
TRBD2 | TRBJ2-7 | TRBV4-3 | - | TGCGCCAGCAGCCAAGAACTAGCGGGAGGGATCGAGCAGTACTTC | CASSQELAGGIEQYF
- | TRBJ1-6 | TRBV30 | - | TGTGCCTGGACCCCCCAGGGGATCATCCGATTGTACAATTCACCCCTCCACTTT | CAWTPQGIIRLYNSPLHF
TRBD2 | TRBJ2-5 | TRBV11-2 | - | TGTGCCAGCAGCTTAGTAGGCCCGGGACTCGGGGGGACCCAAGAGACCCAGTACTTC | CASSLVGPGLGGTQETQYF
TRBD2 | TRBJ2-1 | TRBV9 | once | TGTGCCAGCAGTTTGACTAGCGGGTACAATGAGCAGTTCTTC | CASSLTSGYNEQFF
TRBD1 | TRBJ1-5 | TRBV28 | few | TGTGCCAGCAGTCCAATCAGGGGGAAAGGTGGCAATCAGCCCCAGCATTTT | CASSPIRGKGGNQPQHF
TRBD1 | TRBJ1-5 | TRBV18 | - | TGTGCCAGCTCACCGGGGACAGGGGTTAGCAATCAGCCCCAGCATTTT | CASSPGTGVSNQPQHF
TRBD1 | TRBJ1-1 | TRBV27 | once | TGTGCCAGCAGACCCCGGGACAGGGCCCTCACTGAAGCTTTCTTT | CASRPRDRALTEAFF
TRBD1 | TRBJ2-7 | TRBV9 | - | TGTGCCAGCAGCCCGGGACAGGGGGTAGCCGAGCAGTACTTC | CASSPGQGVAEQYF
TRBD2 | TRBJ2-7 | TRBV19 | few | TGTGCCAGTAGTATAGACGGGACTAGCTACGAGCAGTACTTC | CASSIDGTSYEQYF
TRBD1 | TRBJ1-2 | TRBV15 | - | TGTGCCACCAGCAGAGATTTTGGGACAGGGCTCACCAACTATGGCTACACCTTC | CATSRDFGTGLTNYGYTF
TRBD2 | TRBJ2-7 | TRBV2 | few | TGTGCCAGCAGTCGACTAGCGGGGTCCTACGAGCAGTACTTC | CASSRLAGSYEQYF
TRBD2 | TRBJ2-3 | TRBV7-9 | - | TGTGCCAGCAGCTTAGAACTAGCGGGAGGGATCACAGATACGCAGTATTTT | CASSLELAGGITDTQYF
TRBD1 | TRBJ1-5 | TRBV16 | - | TGTGCCAGTGACGCCCGAAACAGGGGGCGACAGCCCCAGCATTTT | CASDARNRGRQPQHF
TRBD2 | TRBJ2-2 | TRBV5-1 | - | TGCGCCAGCAGCTTGGGGGAGGGGTCCGACACCGGGGAGCTGTTTTTT | CASSLGEGSDTGELFF
TRBD1 | TRBJ1-1 | TRBV6-5 | - | TGTGCCAGCAGTCCATCCCGGGACAGGGTACGGGCTTTCTTT | CASSPSRDRVRAFF
- | TRBJ2-7 | TRBV7-8 | few | TGTGCCACACAGGGGGGGCCGTGGAACGAGCAGTACTTC | CATQGGPWNEQYF
TRBD1 | TRBJ2-1 | TRBV6-6 | - | TGTGCCAGCAGTTCGATAAGACCTTTAGGACAGGATGGGCAGTTCTTC | CASSSIRPLGQDGQFF
- | TRBJ2-7 | TRBV18 | - | TGTGCCAGCTCAGCTGGGGCAGGCTACGAGCAGTACTTC | CASSAGAGYEQYF
TRBD1 | TRBJ2-7 | TRBV10-1 | once | TGCGCCAGCAGTACCGGACAGGGTTCAGGCGAGCAGTACTTC | CASSTGQGSGEQYF
- | TRBJ1-1 | TRBV6-5 | once | TGTGCCAGCAGTTACTCTCGGGGTGCCACTGAAGCTTTCTTT | CASSYSRGATEAFF
- | TRBJ2-7 | TRBV5-1 | - | TGCGCCAGCAGCCCCGGGGACATCGTACGTATCGAGCAGTACTTC | CASSPGDIVRIEQYF
TRBD2 | TRBJ2-3 | TRBV7-2 | - | TGTGCCAGCAGCATAACTAGCGGTATTAGGAATACGCAGTATTTT | CASSITSGIRNTQYF
TRBD2 | TRBJ2-7 | TRBV27 | once | TGTGCCAGCAGTTTGGAGCGGGGGACCTCCTACGAGCAGTACTTC | CASSLERGTSYEQYF
TRBD2 | TRBJ2-7 | TRBV7-2 | - | TGTGCCAGCAGCTTAGTGGCGGGAGGATCCTACGAGCAGTACTTC | CASSLVAGGSYEQYF
TRBD1 | TRBJ1-2 | TRBV5-1 | - | TGCGCCAGCAGCTTGGCAACGGGACAGGGACTTGGCTACACCTTC | CASSLATGQGLGYTF
- | TRBJ2-1 | TRBV28 | - | TGTGCCAGCAGTTTAAGACAGCCCAGCTCCTACAATGAGCAGTTCTTC | CASSLRQPSSYNEQFF
TRBD2 | TRBJ2-1 | TRBV19 | - | TGTGCCAGTAGTGTAGGGACTAGTGGGTGGGATGAGCAGTTCTTC | CASSVGTSGWDEQFF
TRBD1 | TRBJ1-1 | TRBV4-1 | - | TGCGCCAGCAGCCAAGTTGCGACAGGGCACACTGAAGCTTTCTTT | CASSQVATGHTEAFF
TRBD2 | TRBJ2-2 | TRBV4-3 | once | TGCGCCAGCAGCCAAGATTCGTCTAGCGGGAGAAATTGGGGCGGGGAGCTGTTTTTT | CASSQDSSSGRNWGGELFF
TRBD2 | TRBJ2-1 | TRBV4-3 | - | TGCGCCAGCAGCCAAGATAGGACTAGCGACAATGAGCAGTTCTTC | CASSQDRTSDNEQFF
TRBD1 | TRBJ2-3 | TRBV6-5 | once | TGTGCCAGCAGTTACGACGGACAGGTCAGCACAGATACGCAGTATTTT | CASSYDGQVSTDTQYF
- | TRBJ1-2 | TRBV6-6 | few | TGTGCCAGCAGAAAAGGACGGACATCCTATGGCTACACCTTC | CASRKGRTSYGYTF
- | TRBJ1-1 | TRBV15 | - | TGTGCCACCAGCAGAGGGGGTGAAAGGGGCACGGAGACTGAAGCTTTCTTT | CATSRGGERGTETEAFF
TRBD1 | TRBJ1-1 | TRBV11-2 | - | TGTGCCAGCAGCGTAGGGGGCTCTTGGACTGAAGCTTTCTTT | CASSVGGSWTEAFF
- | TRBJ2-3 | TRBV27 | - | TGTGCCAGCAGTTCTAGCGTCACAGATACGCAGTATTTT | CASSSSVTDTQYF
TRBD1 | TRBJ2-7 | TRBV18 | - | TGTGCCAGCTCACCCGGACAGGGGAGCTCCTACGAGCAGTACTTC | CASSPGQGSSYEQYF
- | TRBJ2-7 | TRBV5-1 | - | TGCGCCAGCACGGGGGGCGGCGAGCAGTACTTC | CASTGGGEQYF
- | TRBJ2-3 | TRBV30 | - | TGTGCCTGGACCACAAACTTAGCATGGGCAGATACGCAGTATTTT | CAWTTNLAWADTQYF
TRBD1 | TRBJ2-7 | TRBV19 | - | TGTGCCAGTAGTATAAGGGGGGCGGACAGGGCCTACGAGCAGTACTTC | CASSIRGADRAYEQYF
TRBD1 | TRBJ2-3 | TRBV5-1 | - | TGCGCCACGGCGGTGGGGACAGGGAATAAGGATACGCAGTATTTT | CATAVGTGNKDTQYF
TRBD2 | TRBJ2-7 | TRBV6-1 | - | TGTGCCAGCGGGGGGCGGGAGGCTTTCCACGAGCAGTACTTC | CASGGREAFHEQYF